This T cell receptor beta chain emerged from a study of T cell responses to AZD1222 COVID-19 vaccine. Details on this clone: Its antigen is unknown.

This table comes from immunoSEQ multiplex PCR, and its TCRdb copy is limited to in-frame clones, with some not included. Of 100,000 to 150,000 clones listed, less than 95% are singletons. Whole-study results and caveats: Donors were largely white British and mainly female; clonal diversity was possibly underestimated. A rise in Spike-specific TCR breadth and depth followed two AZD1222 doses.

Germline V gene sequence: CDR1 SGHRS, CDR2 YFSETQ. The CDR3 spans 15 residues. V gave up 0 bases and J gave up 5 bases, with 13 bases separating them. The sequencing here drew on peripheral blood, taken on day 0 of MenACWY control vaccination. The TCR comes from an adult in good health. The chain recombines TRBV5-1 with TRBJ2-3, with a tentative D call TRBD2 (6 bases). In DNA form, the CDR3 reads TGCGCCAGCAGCTTGGCCGGGCGGGGCCAAGATACGCAGTATTTT. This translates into CASSLAGRGQDTQYF.